Shown below are 15 T cell receptor beta chains from a single sample sequenced in a study of T cell repertoires in cytomegalovirus infection. One entry per CDR3 protein results from TCRdb running MiXCR on the reads. The data contain hundreds of thousands of distinct CDR3 sequences, approximately 24% of them seen just once; the ten biggest clones take up 6.5% to 10%. The sample taken for sequencing was CD8+ T cells from PBMCs. Receptors were obtained from a human donor in good health (CMV status not recorded). Some clones in this sample may be carry-over from other donors' samples.

The chain employs TRBV4-1 and TRBJ1-3, with TRBD1 as a possible D gene (6 bases). From germline, CDR1 is MGHRA and CDR2 YSYEKL. This CDR3 spans 14 amino acids. V was cut by 1 base and J by 7 bases, with 11 bases left in between. The CDR3 sequence: CASSQVDGGNTIYF. The CDR3 DNA reads TGCGCCAGCAGCCAAGTTGATGGGGGCAACACCATATATTTT.

This clonotype occurred a few times. The chain links TRBV28 to TRBJ2-7; no firm D call. The V gene's germline CDR1 is MDHEN and CDR2 SYDVKM. CDR3 length equals 15 residues. V lost 6 bases and J lost 6, with 21 bases in between. The chain's CDR3 is CASSPTLGTFLEQYV. The CDR3 DNA reads TGTGCCAGCAGCCCGACCTTGGGCACCTTTCTCGAGCAGTACGTC.

This clonotype was observed a handful of times. The J gene is TRBJ2-4, the V gene TRBV10-1; no definite D call. Germline V gives CDR1 WNHNN, CDR2 SYGVQD (reference sequence). V lost 2 bases, J lost 0 bases, and 5 bases lay in between. The CDR3 is 14 residues long. CDR3 DNA sequence: TGCGCCAGCAGTGAGAGAACAGCCAAAAACATTCAGTACTTC. The encoded protein is CASSERTAKNIQYF.

The chain employs TRBV5-5 and TRBJ2-5, with D perhaps TRBD1 or TRBD2 (6 bases each). The CDR3 consists of 15 residues. Trimming pared 1 base from V and 5 bases from J, leaving 15 bases between. Germline V gene sequence: CDR1 SGHKS, CDR2 YYEKEE (reference sequence). In nucleotides, the CDR3 is TGTGCCAGCAGCTTGACGCGGGACAAACGGGAGACCCAGTACTTC. Protein product: CASSLTRDKRETQYF.

The chain uses TRBV7-9 and TRBJ1-1; a possible D gene is TRBD1 (5 bases). V was clipped by 0 bases and J by 5 bases, with 13 bases between them. The length of the CDR3 is 15 residues. In germline, CDR1 is SEHNR, CDR2 FQNEAQ (reference sequence). The CDR3 DNA reads as TGTGCCAGCAGCTTAGCCCCGGTGGGGCGAACTGAAGCTTTCTTT. It codes for CASSLAPVGRTEAFF.

The V call is TRBV7-8, the J call TRBJ2-3; 10 bases map to TRBD2. The length of the CDR3 is 15 residues. Germline lookup yields CDR1 SGHVS and CDR2 FQNEAQ. V lost 5 bases, J lost 1 base, and 3 bases stayed unmatched. CDR3 nucleotides: TGTGCCAGCAGCCCACTAGCGGGGCGCACAGATACGCAGTATTTT. This codes for CASSPLAGRTDTQYF. The complete variable domain, with remaining parts taken from reference TRBV7-8 and TRBJ2-3, reads GAGVSQSPRYKVAKRGQDVALRCDPISGHVSLFWYQQALGQGPEFLTYFQNEAQLDKSGLPSDRFFAERPEGSVSTLKIQRTQQEDSAVYLCASSPLAGRTDTQYFGPGTRLTVL.

The chain carries TRBV6-5 and TRBJ2-5; D gene unclear. Germline CDR1 is MNHEY and CDR2 is SVGAGI. Trimming shortened V by 10 bases and J by 2 bases, and 17 bases separated the two germline ends. The CDR3 contains 14 residues. CDR3 sequence: CATTIPALQETQYF. In DNA, the CDR3 is TGTGCCACCACTATCCCGGCTCTGCAAGAGACCCAGTACTTC.

This clonotype has ten or more counts. The chain combines TRBV7-6 with TRBJ2-1; 14 bases map to TRBD2. Per germline, CDR1 SGHVS and CDR2 FNYEAQ. The CDR3 sequence is 20 residues long. V shed 1 base, J shed 5 bases, and the junction held 13 bases outside the gene matches. The CDR3 region has the DNA TGTGCCAGCAGCTTAGGACAGCACCCTGGGACTAGCGGGGGCCACAATGAGCAGTTCTTC. Its translation is CASSLGQHPGTSGGHNEQFF.

For this clonotype: This may come from a read error, since a much larger clone is one base off. The chain uses TRBV7-6 and TRBJ1-3, with a weak D call TRBD1 (5 bases). CDR1 and CDR2 from the germline V gene are SGHVS and FNYEAQ. The CDR3 spans 15 residues. The CDR3 region has the DNA TGTGCCAACAGCCAACTTCAGGGACCTGGAAACACCATATATTTT. Protein sequence: CANSQLQGPGNTIYF.

The rearrangement links TRBV6-2 or TRBV6-3 to TRBJ1-1; D ambiguous. The germline gives CDR1 MNHEY, CDR2 SVGEGT. This CDR3 is 13 amino acids long. V lost 5 bases to trimming and J lost 5 bases, with 12 bases between them. The DNA for the CDR3 is TGTGCCAGCAGTAGAGTTAGAGGGACTGAAGCTTTCTTT. Encoded protein: CASSRVRGTEAFF.

This clonotype was seen only a few times. This rearrangement joins TRBV25-1 to TRBJ2-3; tentatively, D is TRBD1 (7 bases). The CDR3 sequence is 12 residues long. CDR1 and CDR2 (germline): MGHDK, SYGVNS. V shed 2 bases and J shed 11 bases, with 11 bases lying between them. Here the CDR3 reads CASSELRGEQYF. The DNA of the CDR3 is TGTGCCAGCAGTGAACTCAGGGGGGAGCAGTATTTT.

The gene calls are TRBV20-1 and TRBJ2-7, with 11 bases aligning to TRBD2. The germline V gene has CDR1 DFQATT and CDR2 SNEGSKA (reference sequence). The V segment lost 0 bases and the J segment 4 bases; nucleotides outside the gene matches: 2. The CDR3 loop spans 14 amino acids. The CDR3: CSAREGTSGYEQYF. In DNA, the CDR3 is TGCAGTGCTAGAGAAGGGACTAGCGGATACGAGCAGTACTTC.

This clonotype has a count of ten or more. The CDR3 bases are TGTGCCAGCAGCTTAGCGCTAGATAGGGATTATGGCTACACCTTC. It yields the protein CASSLALDRDYGYTF. The rearrangement uses TRBV7-2 and TRBJ1-2; D remains ambiguous. The CDR3 extends over 15 amino acids. Germline-derived CDR1 and CDR2 are SGHTA and FQGNSA. Between the trimmed V and J ends, which lost 0 bases and 5 bases, there was a span of 13 bases.

This clonotype was recorded many times. The chain links TRBV6-6 to TRBJ1-5; 7 positions match TRBD1. The CDR3 spans 16 residues. Per the germline V gene, CDR1 is MNHNY and CDR2 is SVGAGI (reference sequence). Unmatched junction bases numbered 10, after V lost 5 bases and J lost 3 bases. The CDR3 DNA reads TGTGCCAGCAGTCCGGGACAGAGAATAAACAATCAGCCCCAGCATTTT. Amino acid sequence: CASSPGQRINNQPQHF.

This clonotype has ten or more counts. The chain recombines TRBV6-5 with TRBJ1-2, with 7 bases matching TRBD1. The CDR3 is made up of 17 amino acids. Germline CDR1 and CDR2: MNHEY and SVGAGI. The trim removed 5 bases at V and 5 bases at J, leaving 17 bases unmatched. DNA for the CDR3: TGTGCCAGCAGTCCCGGACAGGCAATGCGGAGCGATTATGGCTACACCTTC. Translating it yields CASSPGQAMRSDYGYTF.